This entry is about one T cell receptor (beta chain). The data are from a study of T cell changes during pregnancy in multiple sclerosis. Libraries were prepared by immunoSEQ multiplex PCR; TCRdb keeps only in-frame clonotypes and omits some of them. The profile shows about 110,000 clones, roughly nine tenths of them singletons. This sequence was found in a female donor with multiple sclerosis, enrolled in a pregnancy study. The specimen was peripheral blood, collected before pregnancy.

The CDR3 DNA reads as TGTGCCAGCAGTTTCTACAAGCGGGAGCGCCACGAGCAGTACTTC. Protein: CASSFYKRERHEQYF. This chain connects TRBV28 to TRBJ2-7; 8 bases match TRBD2. The germline gives CDR1 MDHEN, CDR2 SYDVKM. The CDR3 consists of 15 residues. The junction had 9 bases not matched to a gene; V was cut back by 3 bases and J by 5 bases.